Described below is a single T cell receptor (beta chain) sequence and its context. These data originate in a study of T cell responses to AZD1222 COVID-19 vaccine. V shed 1 base and J shed 4 bases, with 18 bases lying between them. The CDR3 length is 17 residues. Germline-derived CDR1 and CDR2 are MNHEY and SMNVEV (reference sequence). Profiled with immunoSEQ multiplex PCR; TCRdb holds only in-frame clones, not every one. Of some 150,000 clones listed, 75% to 95% were seen once; the top ten hold around 2.9%. The sample here was peripheral blood, taken 28 days after the second AZD1222 dose. This TCR was sampled from an adult who received the AZD1222 COVID-19 vaccine. The chain links TRBV27 to TRBJ2-3; TRBD2 is a possible D gene (6 bases). The CDR3 region has the DNA TGTGCCAGCAGTTTATTGCCCCGGGCGGGAAGTGCAGATACGCAGTATTTT. Residues: CASSLLPRAGSADTQYF.